One sample yielded the 21 T cell receptor beta chains listed below, sequenced in a study of beta chain features in type 1 diabetes. The authors reverse transcribed all of the isolated RNA, so sequencing captured expressed TCRB transcripts. The data were produced by immunoSEQ multiplex PCR, yet TCRdb's version contains in-frame clones alone and is incomplete. The data hold roughly 240,000 clones, with roughly 13% observed a single time. The sequencing sample was made of naive CD4+ T cells from blood. These receptor sequences come from a woman aged 40 to 50 in good health.

This clone was observed a handful of times. The chain recombines TRBV18 with TRBJ1-1; 10 positions agree with TRBD1. CDR1 is KGHSH, CDR2 LQKENI, per germline. The CDR3 consists of 14 residues. With V trimmed by 1 base and J by 6 bases, 2 bases remained unmatched. The CDR3 sequence: CASSPRTGGAEAFF. DNA of the CDR3: TGTGCCAGCTCACCACGGACAGGGGGGGCTGAAGCTTTCTTT.

The V gene is TRBV19, the J gene TRBJ1-5; D ambiguous. Germline lookup yields CDR1 LNHDA and CDR2 SQIVND (reference sequence). The V end was cut by 2 bases, the J end by 5 bases, with 7 bases between. The CDR3 covers 13 residues. The CDR3 bases are TGTGCCAGTAGTATATGGGCCGATCAGCCCCAGCATTTT. The encoded protein is CASSIWADQPQHF.

In this sample, this clone turned up a few times. The J gene is TRBJ1-1, the V gene TRBV19; D is uncertain. Germline lookup yields CDR1 LNHDA and CDR2 SQIVND (reference sequence). The CDR3 covers 13 residues. Trimming removed 8 bases from V and 7 bases from J, with 17 bases in between. The CDR3 sequence: CASFSGNHLEAFF. Here the CDR3 DNA reads TGTGCCAGTTTCTCCGGGAACCACCTTGAAGCTTTCTTT.

This clone was detected only a few times. V and J are TRBV6-6 and TRBJ1-2, with D possibly matching TRBD1 (5 bases). The CDR3 loop spans 13 amino acids. Per the germline V gene, CDR1 is MNHNY and CDR2 is SVGAGI (reference sequence). V was clipped by 4 bases and J by 8 bases, with 14 bases between them. CDR3 residues: CASSWRDSRGYTF. CDR3 DNA: TGTGCCAGCAGTTGGCGGGACTCCAGAGGCTACACCTTC.

This clone has just a few counts. This chain joins TRBV5-4 and TRBJ2-2, with D possibly being TRBD2 (6 bases). Looked up from germline, CDR1 is SGHNT and CDR2 is YYREEE (reference sequence). V was shortened by 3 bases and J by 2 bases, with 11 bases between the two germline ends. This CDR3 spans 15 amino acids. The CDR3 sequence is CASSSGTLNTGELFF. The CDR3 bases are TGTGCCAGCAGCTCCGGGACTCTAAACACCGGGGAGCTGTTTTTT.

This clone was picked up many times. The chain recombines TRBV6-6 with TRBJ2-3; weak D call: TRBD1 (5 bases). The CDR3 length is 13 residues. CDR1 MNHNY and CDR2 SVGAGI come from the germline V gene (reference sequence). The V end lost 6 bases, the J end lost 6 bases, and 13 bases lay between the germline ends. CDR3 residues: CASRTRAADTQYF. The CDR3 nucleotides are TGTGCCAGCAGGACCAGGGCTGCGGATACGCAGTATTTT.

In its sample, this clone was seen a few times. The chain recombines TRBV6-6 with TRBJ2-3; 8 nucleotides line up with TRBD2. The V gene's germline CDR1 is MNHNY and CDR2 SVGAGI (reference sequence). The CDR3 spans 16 residues. J was trimmed by 5 bases and V by 7 bases; bases with no gene match: 14. CDR3 amino acids: CASNPSGGGHVDTQYF. For the CDR3, the DNA is TGTGCCAGCAATCCATCAGGCGGGGGGCACGTAGATACGCAGTATTTT.

The chain employs TRBV7-2 and TRBJ1-2; the match to TRBD1 covers 7 bases. V lost 3 bases, J lost 4 bases, and 8 bases stayed unmatched. The CDR3 has 15 residues. The germline CDR1 and CDR2 sequences are SGHTA and FQGNSA. In DNA form, the CDR3 reads TGTGCCAGCAGCTTGGCGGGACAGATTTTCTATGGCTACACCTTC. Its translation is CASSLAGQIFYGYTF.

This clone was recorded a few times. The chain carries TRBV5-8 and TRBJ2-1; 9 nucleotides agree with TRBD2. V shed 3 bases and J 9 bases; nucleotides not matched to a gene: 10. The CDR3 is made up of 15 amino acids. Per germline, CDR1 SGHTS and CDR2 YDEGEE. CDR3 protein: CASSWRGGRFGEQFF. CDR3 DNA sequence: TGTGCCAGCAGCTGGCGGGGGGGCCGGTTTGGTGAGCAGTTCTTC.

The rearrangement joins TRBV7-9 to TRBJ2-3, with 9 bases lining up with TRBD2. CDR1 and CDR2 (germline): SEHNR, FQNEAQ (reference sequence). Losses at the gene ends were 5 bases for V and 0 bases for J; bases not matched to a gene: 6. The CDR3 has 16 residues. The CDR3, as DNA: TGTGCCAGCAGCAACTGGCTAGCGGGGAGCACAGATACGCAGTATTTT. It codes for CASSNWLAGSTDTQYF.

On this clone itself: The sample carries other DNA sequences with the same CDR3. This sequence joins TRBV29-1 and TRBJ1-1; D not resolved. The germline V gene has CDR1 SQVTM and CDR2 ANQGSEA. V dropped 4 bases and J dropped 4 bases, with 10 bases sitting between them. This CDR3 region has 12 residues. The CDR3 reads CSVGEGVTEAFF. The CDR3 DNA follows: TGCAGCGTTGGGGAGGGTGTCACTGAAGCTTTCTTT.

The chain links TRBV27 to TRBJ2-6; 7 nucleotides line up with TRBD1. After removal of 6 bases from V and 0 bases from J, the junction contained 14 bases not matched to a gene. The CDR3 extends over 19 amino acids. The germline CDR1 and CDR2 sequences are MNHEY and SMNVEV (reference sequence). The CDR3 bases are TGTGCCAGCAGCTTCATGAGGACAGGCCTCTTCTCTGGGGCCAACGTCCTGACTTTC. Translated: CASSFMRTGLFSGANVLTF.

This clone was picked up a small number of times. The chain joins TRBV2 to TRBJ1-6; TRBD1 matches at 7 bases. V trimming: 1 base; J trimming: 10 bases; junction bases outside the gene matches: 7. The germline gives CDR1 SNHLY, CDR2 FYNNEI. The CDR3 has 15 amino acids. The CDR3 DNA sequence: TGTGCCAGCAGTGAAGAGGGACAGAGGGTATCACCCCTCCACTTT. It encodes CASSEEGQRVSPLHF.

This clone was detected a few times. The V call is TRBV4-1, the J call TRBJ1-2, with D possibly TRBD1 on 5 matching bases. V was trimmed by 0 bases and J by 5 bases, leaving 13 bases between them. There are 15 residues in the CDR3. Looked up from germline, CDR1 is MGHRA and CDR2 is YSYEKL. The CDR3 nucleotides are TGCGCCAGCAGCCAAGATGAAGGGGTGGGATATGGCTACACCTTC. This encodes CASSQDEGVGYGYTF.

V and J are TRBV7-2 and TRBJ2-7; maybe TRBD2 (6 bases). This CDR3 is 14 amino acids long. Trimming removed 4 bases at V and 3 bases at J, with 13 bases between. Per the germline V gene, CDR1 is SGHTA and CDR2 is FQGNSA. CDR3 residues: CASSSQGGLYEQYF. The DNA of the CDR3 is TGTGCCAGCAGCTCCCAGGGAGGCCTCTACGAGCAGTACTTC.

V is TRBV27 and J is TRBJ1-4, with D uncertain. Trimming cost V 2 bases and J 10 bases, with 14 bases left between them. Germline V gene data show CDR1 as MNHEY and CDR2 as SMNVEV (reference sequence). The CDR3 length is 14 residues. CDR3 sequence: CASSLRPFAAKLFF. The CDR3 DNA is TGTGCCAGCAGTTTAAGGCCCTTTGCGGCAAAACTGTTTTTT.

The chain combines TRBV7-9 with TRBJ2-7; TRBD2 agrees at 9 bases. This CDR3 is 19 amino acids long. The junction had 18 bases not matched to a gene; V was cut back by 4 bases and J by 2 bases. CDR1 is SEHNR and CDR2 is FQNEAQ in the germline V gene (reference sequence). CDR3 coding DNA: TGTGCCAGCAGCTCCACCGTAAGAGTAGCGGGGGATCAAACCTACGAGCAGTACTTC. Its translation: CASSSTVRVAGDQTYEQYF.

The chain uses TRBV6-5 and TRBJ2-3, with 10 bases identical to TRBD2. The trim removed 9 bases at V and 6 bases at J, leaving 6 bases unmatched. Germline CDR1 is MNHEY and CDR2 is SVGAGI. This CDR3 spans 13 amino acids. As DNA, the CDR3 is TGTGCCAGTACTAGCGGGGCAGGGGATACGCAGTATTTT. This encodes CASTSGAGDTQYF.

The chain combines TRBV6-1 with TRBJ2-7; a possible D gene is TRBD1 (6 bases). Germline CDR1 is MNHNS and CDR2 is SASEGT. CDR3 size: 15 residues. V was shortened by 6 bases and J by 3 bases, with 18 bases between the two germline ends. CDR3 bases: TGTGCCAGCAGAAGTGGCGGCAGGGGATTCTACGAGCAGTACTTC. Residues: CASRSGGRGFYEQYF.

CDR3 amino acids: CASSPSGTTAYYEQYF. The CDR3 DNA follows: TGTGCCAGCTCACCTTCTGGGACTACCGCTTACTACGAGCAGTACTTC. The genes are TRBV18 and TRBJ2-7, with 7 bases aligning to TRBD2. Per the germline V gene, CDR1 is KGHSH and CDR2 is LQKENI. This CDR3 comprises 16 residues. With 3 bases clipped from V and 3 bases from J, the junction kept 11 bases outside the gene matches.

The V call is TRBV25-1, the J call TRBJ1-1, with a possible D match to TRBD1 (6 bases). In germline, CDR1 is MGHDK, CDR2 SYGVNS. V lost 5 bases and J lost 3, with 10 bases in between. This CDR3 has 13 residues. This chain's CDR3 is CASSTQGHTEAFF. The CDR3 DNA is TGTGCCAGCAGTACCCAGGGGCACACTGAAGCTTTCTTT. Based on the CDR3 plus reference TRBV25-1 and TRBJ1-1, the full variable domain is EADIYQTPRYLVIGTGKKITLECSQTMGHDKMYWYQQDPGMELHLIHYSYGVNSTEKGDLSSESTVSRIRTEHFPLTLESARPSHTSQYLCASSTQGHTEAFFGQGTRLTVV.